This entry lists 12 T cell receptor beta chains sequenced from one sample in a study of cytomegalovirus exposure and HLA in healthy donors. PCR primers comprised 60 Vbeta and 13 Jbeta primers. Sequencing used immunoSEQ multiplex PCR; TCRdb keeps in-frame clones, though not all of them. The table has under 150,000 clones, 65% to 80% seen once; the top ten hold around 2%. The sequenced sample was PBMCs. The receptors come from a woman between 35 and 50 years old in good health and CMV-seronegative.

The chain combines TRBV30 with TRBJ2-1; 11 nucleotides match TRBD2. The V gene's germline CDR1 is GTSNPN and CDR2 SVGIG (reference sequence). The CDR3 contains 15 residues. V lost 2 bases, J lost 6 bases, and 6 bases stayed unmatched. The CDR3 DNA is TGTGCCTGGAGTCTCGTAGCGGGAGGGACCAATGAGCAGTTCTTC. It codes for CAWSLVAGGTNEQFF.

The chain uses TRBV19 and TRBJ1-5; 9 bases align to TRBD1. Germline CDR1 LNHDA, CDR2 SQIVND (reference sequence). J gave up 3 bases and V 4 bases, and 7 bases lay outside the gene matches. The CDR3 length is 16 residues. The DNA of the CDR3 is TGTGCCAGTAGTAGAACCGGGACAGGGCACAATCAGCCCCAGCATTTT. Encoded protein: CASSRTGTGHNQPQHF.

The CDR3 spells CASSQIGTGGTYGYTF. CDR3 in DNA: TGTGCCAGCAGCCAAATAGGGACAGGGGGCACTTATGGCTACACCTTC. The chain employs TRBV4-2 and TRBJ1-2; 12 bases agree with TRBD1. The CDR3 extends over 16 amino acids. Looked up from germline, CDR1 is LGHNA and CDR2 is YNFKEQ. The ends lost 2 bases at V and 5 bases at J; junction bases unmatched: 6.

The chain combines TRBV19 with TRBJ2-1; TRBD1 aligns across 10 bases. Germline V CDR1 and CDR2: LNHDA, SQIVND (reference sequence). This CDR3 comprises 12 residues. Unmatched junction bases numbered 6, after V lost 10 bases and J lost 9 bases. The CDR3 bases are TGTGCCACCGGGACAGGGGAGGTTGAGCAGTTCTTC. Its translation: CATGTGEVEQFF.

This chain joins TRBV7-6 and TRBJ2-1; 7 bases agree with TRBD2. The CDR3 consists of 17 residues. Trimming at V came to 4 bases and at J to 4 bases, leaving 13 bases not matched to a gene. Germline CDR1 SGHVS, CDR2 FNYEAQ. Here the CDR3 reads CASSSSSGLLAYNEQFF. In DNA form, the CDR3 reads TGTGCCAGCAGCTCCTCTAGCGGCCTTCTTGCGTACAATGAGCAGTTCTTC.

This clone was seen just once. This sequence joins TRBV4-2 and TRBJ2-3; D uncertain. The CDR3 loop spans 13 amino acids. V lost 4 bases and J lost 2, with 7 bases in between. CDR1 and CDR2 from the germline V gene are LGHNA and YNFKEQ. CDR3 in amino acids: CASSPQDTDTQYF. For the CDR3, the DNA is TGTGCCAGCAGCCCCCAGGACACAGATACGCAGTATTTT.

On this clone itself: This specimen includes other DNA sequences encoding the same CDR3. This chain links TRBV2 with TRBJ2-7; tentative D call: TRBD1 (6 bases). Per germline, CDR1 SNHLY and CDR2 FYNNEI. Trimming took 8 bases from V and 5 from J, leaving 16 bases between them. The CDR3 runs 13 residues. CDR3 amino acids: CASGSGQGDEQYF. For the CDR3, the DNA is TGTGCCAGCGGATCGGGACAAGGGGACGAGCAGTACTTC.

This clone was observed once. The chain has TRBV30 and TRBJ2-3; unclear D gene. Germline CDR1 reads GTSNPN; CDR2 reads SVGIG (reference sequence). V was pared by 0 bases and J by 0 bases, with 10 bases between. The CDR3 loop spans 15 amino acids. CDR3 nucleotides: TGTGCCTGGAGTGTCGGAGCGACTAGCACAGATACGCAGTATTTT. It yields the protein CAWSVGATSTDTQYF. Full variable domain (rest looked up from reference TRBV30 and TRBJ2-3): SQTIHQWPATLVQPVGSPLSLECTVEGTSNPNLYWYRQAAGRGLQLLFYSVGIGQISSEVPQNLSASRPQDRQFILSSKKLLLSDSGFYLCAWSVGATSTDTQYFGPGTRLTVL.

This rearrangement joins TRBV13 to TRBJ2-6, with 10 bases matching TRBD2. V shed 3 bases, J shed 4 bases, and the junction held 9 bases outside the gene matches. This CDR3 is 18 amino acids long. Per the germline V gene, CDR1 is PRHDT and CDR2 is FYEKMQ (reference sequence). DNA for the CDR3: TGTGCCAGCAGCTTGGGGCTAGCGGGAGTCTCCGGGGCCAACGTCCTGACTTTC. The encoded protein is CASSLGLAGVSGANVLTF.

This clone appeared a few times. This chain uses TRBV28 with TRBJ1-2; TRBD1 aligns across 7 bases. Trimming at V came to 8 bases and at J to 4 bases, leaving 7 bases not matched to a gene. The CDR3 consists of 13 residues. Germline V gene data show CDR1 as MDHEN and CDR2 as SYDVKM. DNA for the CDR3: TGTGCCAGCCGAACAGGGGACGCCTATGGCTACACCTTC. This codes for CASRTGDAYGYTF.

This chain joins TRBV7-8 and TRBJ1-5; the D gene is possibly TRBD1 (6 bases). V lost 8 bases to trimming and J lost 2 bases, with 16 bases between them. CDR3 size: 15 residues. Germline CDR1 reads SGHVS; CDR2 reads FQNEAQ. The CDR3 protein is CASGVQGVGNQPQHF. The CDR3 DNA reads as TGTGCCAGCGGTGTACAGGGTGTGGGCAATCAGCCCCAGCATTTT. The full variable domain, its missing parts supplied by reference TRBV7-8 and TRBJ1-5, is GAGVSQSPRYKVAKRGQDVALRCDPISGHVSLFWYQQALGQGPEFLTYFQNEAQLDKSGLPSDRFFAERPEGSVSTLKIQRTQQEDSAVYLCASGVQGVGNQPQHFGDGTRLSIL.

The chain couples TRBV7-9 to TRBJ1-5; possibly TRBD1 for D (5 bases). The CDR3 covers 14 residues. The germline CDR1 and CDR2 sequences are SEHNR and FQNEAQ (reference sequence). V was trimmed by 0 bases and J by 5 bases, leaving 8 bases between them. The CDR3 DNA sequence: TGTGCCAGCAGCTTAGCACAGGCCCATCAGCCCCAGCATTTT. Protein product: CASSLAQAHQPQHF.